These 16 T cell receptor beta chains share one sample of origin, sequenced in a study of T cells expressing NK-cell markers. TCRdb reprocessed the 5' RACE reads; each CDR3 protein has one entry and no DNA is given. The sample data list some 410,000 distinct CDR3 sequences. The specimen sequenced was blood T cells: a sorted CD56 or NKG2C T cell subset, CD4+ or CD8+ T cells, or bulk PBMC T cells (not recorded which). These TCRs come from a woman aged 18 to 75 in good health.

J is TRBJ1-5 and V is TRBV10-3. The CDR3 has 14 residues. Looked up from germline, CDR1 is ENHRY and CDR2 is SYGVKD. The CDR3 sequence is CAISERRGGQPQHF.

J is TRBJ2-3 and V is TRBV9. Germline V gives CDR1 SGDLS, CDR2 YYNGEE. The CDR3 consists of 15 residues. Here the CDR3 reads CASSQRGFSGDTQYF.

The genes are TRBV4-2 and TRBJ2-3; TCRdb names TRBD2, which stays unverified in the absence of DNA. The CDR3 runs to 15 residues. The V gene's germline CDR1 is LGHNA and CDR2 YNFKEQ. The CDR3 protein is CASSSGAGVPDTQYF.

The gene calls are TRBV6-1 and TRBJ2-3. The germline gives CDR1 MNHNS, CDR2 SASEGT. The length of the CDR3 is 16 residues. CDR3 in amino acids: CASSSTRNGFTDTQYF.

This CDR3 is CSARSSGSYEQYF. The gene calls are TRBV20-1 and TRBJ2-7; the D call from TCRdb, TRBD2, cannot be confirmed without DNA. Germline CDR1 DFQATT, CDR2 SNEGSKA (reference sequence). This CDR3 spans 13 amino acids.

The chain has TRBV12-3 or TRBV12-4 and TRBJ2-7; TCRdb lists TRBD1, though no DNA is available to test this call. The CDR3 consists of 16 residues. This chain's CDR3 is CASSLAAGAASYEQYF.

This chain links TRBV7-2 with TRBJ1-5. The CDR3 is 13 amino acids. Germline-derived CDR1 and CDR2 are SGHTA and FQGNSA. CDR3 residues: CASSMSGNQPQHF.

The chain recombines TRBV20-1 with TRBJ1-2; without DNA, the TCRdb call of TRBD1 cannot be checked. In germline, CDR1 is DFQATT, CDR2 SNEGSKA (reference sequence). The CDR3 consists of 12 residues. The CDR3 sequence: CSASSQGLGYTF.

The chain recombines TRBV18 with TRBJ1-2; TCRdb selects TRBD1, and the lack of DNA leaves this call unchecked. The CDR3 contains 15 residues. CDR1 and CDR2 (germline): KGHSH, LQKENI. CDR3 region: CASSPRTETNYGYTF.

The rearrangement uses TRBV29-1 and TRBJ1-2; without DNA, the TCRdb call of TRBD1 cannot be checked. Germline CDR1 and CDR2: SQVTM and ANQGSEA. The length of the CDR3 is 13 residues. The CDR3 here is CSVQTGTNYGYTF.

The chain combines TRBV12-3 or TRBV12-4 with TRBJ2-1; checking the TCRdb D call of TRBD1 is not possible without DNA. The CDR3 runs to 15 residues. CDR3 sequence: CASSPRVGRYNEQFF.

The chain carries TRBV29-1 and TRBJ2-3; with no DNA, the TCRdb D assignment of TRBD1 cannot be verified. This CDR3 comprises 13 residues. Per germline, CDR1 SQVTM and CDR2 ANQGSEA. This CDR3 reads CSVGPRRTDTQYF.

The chain has TRBV25-1 and TRBJ2-7; TCRdb proposes TRBD1, but this gene call is untestable without DNA. Looked up from germline, CDR1 is MGHDK and CDR2 is SYGVNS. CDR3 length: 15 amino acids. CDR3 loop: CASSVPGTGEGEQYF.

The V call is TRBV27, the J call TRBJ1-2. This CDR3 spans 15 amino acids. In germline, CDR1 is MNHEY, CDR2 SMNVEV (reference sequence). The CDR3 loop reads CASSLSIDRDYGYTF.

The genes are TRBV7-9 and TRBJ2-5; absent DNA, TCRdb's TRBD1 call cannot be checked. CDR1 is SEHNR, CDR2 FQNEAQ, per germline (reference sequence). The CDR3 length is 13 residues. CDR3 sequence: CAGSSRGWETQYF. The variable domain in full, completed from reference TRBV7-9 and TRBJ2-5, reads DTGVSQNPRHKITKRGQNVTFRCDPISEHNRLYWYRQTLGQGPEFLTYFQNEAQLEKSRLLSDRFSAERPKGSFSTLEIQRTEQGDSAMYLCAGSSRGWETQYFGPGTRLLVL.

The V call is TRBV7-9, the J call TRBJ2-4; with no DNA, the TCRdb D assignment of TRBD2 cannot be verified. Germline CDR1 and CDR2: SEHNR and FQNEAQ (reference sequence). The CDR3 loop spans 15 amino acids. CDR3 loop: CASSLSLAGKNIQYF.